This T cell receptor (beta chain) was captured in a study of CD8+ T cells in alopecia areata. Overall study: Affected scalp percentage gauged treated patients' severity.

Investigators isolated RNA and reverse transcribed it into cDNA to act as the sequencing template. Profiling relied on immunoSEQ multiplex PCR, and the TCRdb table lists in-frame clones only, not all of them. The repertoire holds 80,000 to 95,000 clones, with around 40% as singletons. Treatment in this sample: oral pan-JAK inhibitor, 5-10 mg twice daily. Peripheral blood, together with lesional scalp punch biopsies, was collected from alopecia areata patients. Note on this clone: Its antigen is as yet unknown.

General study findings and limits: Numerous clones, expanded in lesions, remained in scalp and blood during tofacitinib. Mice showed clearer TCR sharing than patients did, a gap that was possibly HLA-related.

This CDR3 region has 13 residues. The germline CDR1 and CDR2 sequences are GTSNPN and SVGIG (reference sequence). The junction had 1 base not matched to a gene; V was cut back by 2 bases and J by 2 bases. This TCR derives from a human donor with alopecia areata. The specimen was CD8+ T cells sorted from blood, collected at week 24, from a patient treated with tofacitinib. The gene calls are TRBV30 and TRBJ2-7; the match to TRBD1 covers 9 bases. Here the CDR3 reads CAWSWDRAYEQYF. CDR3 sequence (DNA): TGTGCCTGGAGTTGGGACAGGGCCTACGAGCAGTACTTC.